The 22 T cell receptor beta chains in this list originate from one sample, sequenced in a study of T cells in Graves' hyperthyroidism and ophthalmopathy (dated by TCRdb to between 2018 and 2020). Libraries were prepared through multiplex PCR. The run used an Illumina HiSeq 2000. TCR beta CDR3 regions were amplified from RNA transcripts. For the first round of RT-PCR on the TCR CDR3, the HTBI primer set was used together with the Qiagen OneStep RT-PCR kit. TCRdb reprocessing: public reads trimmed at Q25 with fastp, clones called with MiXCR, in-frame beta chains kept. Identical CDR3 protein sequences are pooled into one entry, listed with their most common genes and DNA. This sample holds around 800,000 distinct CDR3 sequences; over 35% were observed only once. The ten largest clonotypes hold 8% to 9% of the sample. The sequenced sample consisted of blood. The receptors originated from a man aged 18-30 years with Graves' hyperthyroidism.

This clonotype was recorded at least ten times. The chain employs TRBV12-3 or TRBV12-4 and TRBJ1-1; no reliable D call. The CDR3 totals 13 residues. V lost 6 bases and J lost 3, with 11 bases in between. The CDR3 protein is CASSFGRDTEAFF. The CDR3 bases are TGTGCCAGCAGCTTCGGCCGAGACACTGAAGCTTTCTTT.

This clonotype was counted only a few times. The CDR3 protein is CASSGAGRNGYTF. The DNA for the CDR3 is TGTGCCAGCAGTGGGGCCGGGAGAAATGGCTACACCTTC. The chain couples TRBV25-1 to TRBJ1-2; D gene ambiguous. CDR1 and CDR2 from the germline V gene are MGHDK and SYGVNS. Trimming left V 4 bases short and J 6 bases short, with 12 bases between. The CDR3 is 13 amino acids.

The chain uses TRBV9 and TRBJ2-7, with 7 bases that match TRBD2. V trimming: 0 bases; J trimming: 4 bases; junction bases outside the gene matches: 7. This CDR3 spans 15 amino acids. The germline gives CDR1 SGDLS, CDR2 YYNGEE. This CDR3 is CASSVEGTTAYEQYF. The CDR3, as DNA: TGTGCCAGCAGCGTAGAAGGGACTACCGCATACGAGCAGTACTTC. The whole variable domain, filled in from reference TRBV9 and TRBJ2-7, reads DSGVTQTPKHLITATGQRVTLRCSPRSGDLSVYWYQQSLDQGLQFLIQYYNGEERAKGNILERFSAQQFPDLHSELNLSSLELGDSALYFCASSVEGTTAYEQYFGPGTRLTVT.

The CDR3 nucleotides read TGCAGTGCTAGAAGCGGGGACTACGTCCTGACTTTC. Amino acid sequence: CSARSGDYVLTF. The V and J genes are TRBV20-1 and TRBJ2-6; 7 positions agree with TRBD2. This CDR3 spans 12 amino acids. Trimming at V came to 2 bases and at J to 11 bases, leaving 3 bases not matched to a gene. Germline CDR1 and CDR2: DFQATT and SNEGSKA (reference sequence).

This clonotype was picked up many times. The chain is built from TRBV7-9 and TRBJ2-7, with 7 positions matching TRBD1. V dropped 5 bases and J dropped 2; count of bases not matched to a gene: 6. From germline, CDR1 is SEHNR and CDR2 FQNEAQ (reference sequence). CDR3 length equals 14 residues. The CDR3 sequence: CASSRGQDPYEQYF. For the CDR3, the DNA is TGTGCCAGCAGCCGAGGACAGGACCCCTACGAGCAGTACTTC. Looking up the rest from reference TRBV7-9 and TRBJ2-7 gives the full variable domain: DTGVSQNPRHKITKRGQNVTFRCDPISEHNRLYWYRQTLGQGPEFLTYFQNEAQLEKSRLLSDRFSAERPKGSFSTLEIQRTEQGDSAMYLCASSRGQDPYEQYFGPGTRLTVT.

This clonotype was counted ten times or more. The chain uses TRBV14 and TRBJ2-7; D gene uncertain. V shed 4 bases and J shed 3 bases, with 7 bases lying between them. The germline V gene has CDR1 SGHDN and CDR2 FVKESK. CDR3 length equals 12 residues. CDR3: CASSRSNYEQYF. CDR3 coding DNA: TGTGCCAGCAGCCGTTCTAACTACGAGCAGTACTTC.

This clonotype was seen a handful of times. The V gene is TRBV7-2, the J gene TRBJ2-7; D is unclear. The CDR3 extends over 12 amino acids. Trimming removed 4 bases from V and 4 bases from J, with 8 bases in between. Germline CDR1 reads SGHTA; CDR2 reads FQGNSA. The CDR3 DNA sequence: TGTGCCAGCAGCTCCCGAGTTTACGAGCAGTACTTC. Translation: CASSSRVYEQYF.

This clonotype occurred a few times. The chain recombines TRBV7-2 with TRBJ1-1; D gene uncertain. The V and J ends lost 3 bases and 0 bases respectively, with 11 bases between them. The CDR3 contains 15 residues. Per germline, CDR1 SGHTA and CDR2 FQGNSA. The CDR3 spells CASSFLEGMNTEAFF. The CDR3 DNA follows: TGTGCCAGCAGCTTTTTAGAGGGAATGAACACTGAAGCTTTCTTT.

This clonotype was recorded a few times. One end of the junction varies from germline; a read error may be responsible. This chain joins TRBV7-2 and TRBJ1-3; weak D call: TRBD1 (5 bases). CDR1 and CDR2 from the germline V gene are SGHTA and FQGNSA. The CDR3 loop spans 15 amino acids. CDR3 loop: CASSPSAGFGNTIYF. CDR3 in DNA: TGCGCCAGCAGCCCCTCAGCAGGGTTCGGAAACACCATATATTTT.

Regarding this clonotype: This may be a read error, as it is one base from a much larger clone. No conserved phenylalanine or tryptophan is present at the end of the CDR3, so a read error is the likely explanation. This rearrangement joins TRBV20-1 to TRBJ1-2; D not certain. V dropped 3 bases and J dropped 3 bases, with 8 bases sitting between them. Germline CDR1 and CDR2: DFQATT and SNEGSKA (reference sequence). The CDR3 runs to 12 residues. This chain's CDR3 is CSASPYYYGYTS. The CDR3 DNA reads TGCAGTGCTAGTCCTTACTACTATGGCTACACCTCC.

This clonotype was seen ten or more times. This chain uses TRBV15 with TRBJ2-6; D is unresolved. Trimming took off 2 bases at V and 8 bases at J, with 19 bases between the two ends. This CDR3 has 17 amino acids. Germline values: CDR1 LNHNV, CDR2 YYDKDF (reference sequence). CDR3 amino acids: CATSRSDEPVGTNVLTF. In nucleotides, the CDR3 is TGTGCCACCAGCAGATCCGACGAACCGGTTGGAACCAACGTCCTGACTTTC.

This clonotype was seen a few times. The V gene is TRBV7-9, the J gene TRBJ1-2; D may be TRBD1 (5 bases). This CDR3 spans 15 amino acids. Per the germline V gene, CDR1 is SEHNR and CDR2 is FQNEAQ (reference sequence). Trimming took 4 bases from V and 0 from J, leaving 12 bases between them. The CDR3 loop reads CASSSGRQTNYGYTF. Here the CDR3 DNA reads TGTGCCAGCAGCTCAGGGAGACAAACTAACTATGGCTACACCTTC.

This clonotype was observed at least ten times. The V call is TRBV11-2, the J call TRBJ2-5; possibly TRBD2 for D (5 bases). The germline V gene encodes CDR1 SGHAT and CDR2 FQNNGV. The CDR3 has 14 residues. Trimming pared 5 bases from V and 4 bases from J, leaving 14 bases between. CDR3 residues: CASSGSATRETQYF. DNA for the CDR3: TGTGCCAGCAGCGGGAGTGCGACTCGAGAGACCCAGTACTTC.

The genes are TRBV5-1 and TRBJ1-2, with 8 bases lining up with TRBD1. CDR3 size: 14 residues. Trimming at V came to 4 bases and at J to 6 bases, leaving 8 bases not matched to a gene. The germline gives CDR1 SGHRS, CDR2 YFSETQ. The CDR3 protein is CASSPADREDGYTF. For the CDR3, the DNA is TGCGCCAGCAGCCCTGCGGACAGGGAGGATGGCTACACCTTC. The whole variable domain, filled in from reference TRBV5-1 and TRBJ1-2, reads KAGVTQTPRYLIKTRGQQVTLSCSPISGHRSVSWYQQTPGQGLQFLFEYFSETQRNKGNFPGRFSGRQFSNSRSEMNVSTLELGDSALYLCASSPADREDGYTFGSGTRLTVV.

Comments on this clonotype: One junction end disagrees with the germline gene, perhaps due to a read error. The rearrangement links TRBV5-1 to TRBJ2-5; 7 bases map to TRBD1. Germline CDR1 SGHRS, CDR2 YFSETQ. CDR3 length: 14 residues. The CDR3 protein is CASSLGTAKETQYF. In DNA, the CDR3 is TGTGCCAGCAGCCTAGGGACAGCCAAAGAGACCCAGTACTTC. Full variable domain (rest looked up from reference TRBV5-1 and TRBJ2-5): KAGVTQTPRYLIKTRGQQVTLSCSPISGHRSVSWYQQTPGQGLQFLFEYFSETQRNKGNFPGRFSGRQFSNSRSEMNVSTLELGDSALYLCASSLGTAKETQYFGPGTRLLVL.

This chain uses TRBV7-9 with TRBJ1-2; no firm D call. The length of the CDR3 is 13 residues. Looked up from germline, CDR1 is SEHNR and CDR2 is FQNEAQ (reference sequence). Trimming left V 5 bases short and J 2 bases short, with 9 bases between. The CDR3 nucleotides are TGTGCCAGCAGCCCCGACGCGAACTATGGCTACACCTTC. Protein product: CASSPDANYGYTF.

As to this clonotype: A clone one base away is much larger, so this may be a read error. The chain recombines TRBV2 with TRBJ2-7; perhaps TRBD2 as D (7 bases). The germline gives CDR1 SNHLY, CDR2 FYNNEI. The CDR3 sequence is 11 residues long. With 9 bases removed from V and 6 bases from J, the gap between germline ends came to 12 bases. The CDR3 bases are TGTGCCAGACGAGGGGGGGGCGAGCAGTACTTC. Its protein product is CARRGGGEQYF.

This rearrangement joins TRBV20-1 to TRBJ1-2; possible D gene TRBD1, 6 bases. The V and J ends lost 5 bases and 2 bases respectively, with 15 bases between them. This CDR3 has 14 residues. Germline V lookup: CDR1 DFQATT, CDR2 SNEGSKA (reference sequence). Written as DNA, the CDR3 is TGCAGTGCTGCCAGCGGGACAATGAACTATGGCTACACCTTC. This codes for CSAASGTMNYGYTF.

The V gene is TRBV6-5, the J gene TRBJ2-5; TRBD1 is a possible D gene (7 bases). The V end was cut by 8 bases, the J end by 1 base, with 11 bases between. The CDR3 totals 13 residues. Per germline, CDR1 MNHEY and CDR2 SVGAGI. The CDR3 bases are TGTGCCAGCGGGAGGACAGGCCAAGAGACCCAGTACTTC. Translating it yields CASGRTGQETQYF.

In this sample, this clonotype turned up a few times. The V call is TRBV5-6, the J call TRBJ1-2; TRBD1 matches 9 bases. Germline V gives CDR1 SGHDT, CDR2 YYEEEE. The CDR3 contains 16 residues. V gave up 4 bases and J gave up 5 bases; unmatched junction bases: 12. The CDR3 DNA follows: TGTGCCAGCAGCCTAGAGGGGGGACAGGGCTCATATGGCTACACCTTC. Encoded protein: CASSLEGGQGSYGYTF.

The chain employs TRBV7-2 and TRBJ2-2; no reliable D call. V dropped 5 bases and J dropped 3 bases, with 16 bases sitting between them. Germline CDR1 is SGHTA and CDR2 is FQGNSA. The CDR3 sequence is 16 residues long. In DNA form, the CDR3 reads TGTGCCAGCAGCCTCCGGTCCGAGGTATACACCGGGGAGCTGTTTTTT. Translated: CASSLRSEVYTGELFF.

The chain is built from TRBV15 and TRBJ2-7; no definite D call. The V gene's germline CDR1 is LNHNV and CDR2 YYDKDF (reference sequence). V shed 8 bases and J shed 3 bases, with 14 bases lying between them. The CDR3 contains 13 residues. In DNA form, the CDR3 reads TGTGCCACCCGCCGGAGAGGTTTCTACGAGCAGTACTTC. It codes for CATRRRGFYEQYF.